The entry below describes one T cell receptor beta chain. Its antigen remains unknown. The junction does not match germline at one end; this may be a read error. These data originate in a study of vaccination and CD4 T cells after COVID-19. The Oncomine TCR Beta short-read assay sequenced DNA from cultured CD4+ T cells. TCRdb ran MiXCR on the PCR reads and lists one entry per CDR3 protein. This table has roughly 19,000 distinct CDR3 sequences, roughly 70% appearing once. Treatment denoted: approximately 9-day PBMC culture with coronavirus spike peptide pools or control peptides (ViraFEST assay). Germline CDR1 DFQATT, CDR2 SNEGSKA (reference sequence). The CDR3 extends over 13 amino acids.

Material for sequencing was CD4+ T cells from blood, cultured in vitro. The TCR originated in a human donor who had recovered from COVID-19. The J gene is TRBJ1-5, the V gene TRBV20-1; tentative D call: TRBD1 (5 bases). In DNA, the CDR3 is TGCAGTACTAGTCAGGGACCAAATCAGCCCCAGCATTTT. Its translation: CSTSQGPNQPQHF.